These 22 T cell receptor beta chains were sequenced from one sample in a study of T cell changes during pregnancy in multiple sclerosis. Assay used: immunoSEQ multiplex PCR; TCRdb lists only in-frame clones, some missing. Of under 95,000 clones in the sample, around 92% were seen once. Here the sequenced sample was peripheral blood, taken after pregnancy. These receptor sequences come from a female donor with multiple sclerosis, enrolled in a pregnancy study.

The chain joins TRBV28 to TRBJ1-1; D remains unclear. Trimming cost V 9 bases and J 0 bases, with 14 bases left between them. The length of the CDR3 is 14 residues. The V gene's germline CDR1 is MDHEN and CDR2 SYDVKM. The CDR3 sequence: CASKSPGMNTEAFF. CDR3 sequence (DNA): TGTGCCAGTAAAAGTCCGGGAATGAACACTGAAGCTTTCTTT.

V usage is TRBV29-1 and J usage is TRBJ2-7, with TRBD1 matching over 8 bases. Germline V gene data show CDR1 as SQVTM and CDR2 as ANQGSEA. The V segment lost 7 bases and the J segment 3 bases; nucleotides outside the gene matches: 5. The CDR3 loop spans 12 amino acids. In nucleotides, the CDR3 is TGCAGCGCCGAGACAGGGGACTACGAGCAGTACTTC. Amino acids: CSAETGDYEQYF.

The rearrangement joins TRBV14 to TRBJ2-7; tentative D call: TRBD1 (6 bases). CDR1 is SGHDN and CDR2 is FVKESK in the germline V gene. V was clipped by 4 bases and J by 6 bases, with 22 bases between them. This CDR3 contains 16 residues. The CDR3 is CASSLHPGQGVTEQYF. The DNA for the CDR3 is TGTGCCAGCAGCCTACACCCGGGACAAGGGGTTACCGAGCAGTACTTC.

The rearrangement uses TRBV29-1 and TRBJ1-2; 8 bases agree with TRBD1. V lost 7 bases and J lost 5; bases outside the gene matches: 9. From germline, CDR1 is SQVTM and CDR2 ANQGSEA. This CDR3 is 13 amino acids long. CDR3 sequence: CSAEPGQAYGYTF. The DNA for the CDR3 is TGCAGCGCGGAACCGGGACAGGCTTATGGCTACACCTTC.

The chain employs TRBV5-1 and TRBJ2-1; TRBD2 matches 11 bases. This CDR3 has 16 amino acids. V trimming: 0 bases; J trimming: 4 bases; junction bases outside the gene matches: 3. The germline CDR1 and CDR2 sequences are SGHRS and YFSETQ. CDR3 amino acids: CASSLEASGRYNEQFF. For the CDR3, the DNA is TGCGCCAGCAGCTTGGAGGCTAGCGGGAGGTACAATGAGCAGTTCTTC. The full variable domain, rest sourced from reference TRBV5-1 and TRBJ2-1, is KAGVTQTPRYLIKTRGQQVTLSCSPISGHRSVSWYQQTPGQGLQFLFEYFSETQRNKGNFPGRFSGRQFSNSRSEMNVSTLELGDSALYLCASSLEASGRYNEQFFGPGTRLTVL.

The chain is built from TRBV18 and TRBJ2-1, with 9 bases lining up with TRBD2. J gave up 10 bases and V 0 bases, and 4 bases lay outside the gene matches. Germline assignment: CDR1 KGHSH and CDR2 LQKENI. CDR3 length equals 14 residues. The CDR3 coding sequence is TGTGCCAGCTCACCACCTAGCGGGGGCCAGGAGCAGTTCTTC. It encodes CASSPPSGGQEQFF.

The chain couples TRBV13 to TRBJ1-2, with D tentatively TRBD1 (6 bases). Germline V CDR1 and CDR2: PRHDT, FYEKMQ (reference sequence). The CDR3 is 14 residues long. V was cut by 9 bases and J by 6 bases, with 20 bases left in between. The CDR3 sequence is CASTRQDAPNGYTF. The CDR3 DNA reads TGTGCCAGTACAAGACAGGACGCTCCTAATGGCTACACCTTC.

CDR3 coding DNA: TGTGCCAGCAGCTTAGGGACAGGGGTAAGGGCGACTTTC. It is translated as CASSLGTGVRATF. The chain recombines TRBV11-1 with TRBJ2-6, with 9 bases lining up with TRBD1. Germline V gene sequence: CDR1 SGHAT, CDR2 FQDESV (reference sequence). With V trimmed by 1 base and J by 18 bases, 7 bases remained unmatched. CDR3 length equals 13 residues.

The rearrangement uses TRBV6-1 and TRBJ2-3; D is uncertain. This CDR3 has 14 amino acids. CDR1 and CDR2 from the germline V gene are MNHNS and SASEGT. V dropped 3 bases and J dropped 1 base, with 8 bases sitting between them. CDR3 residues: CASSEKLGTDTQYF. As DNA, the CDR3 is TGTGCCAGCAGTGAGAAGCTAGGCACAGATACGCAGTATTTT.

This chain joins TRBV5-1 and TRBJ2-1; 11 nucleotides match TRBD2. Germline CDR1 SGHRS, CDR2 YFSETQ. J lost 11 bases, V lost 0 bases, and 7 bases had no gene match. CDR3 length: 15 residues. DNA of the CDR3: TGCGCCAGCAGCTTGGCCACTAGCGGGAGTAGTAAGCAGTTCTTC. It translates to CASSLATSGSSKQFF.

This rearrangement joins TRBV13 to TRBJ2-7, with 9 bases lining up with TRBD1. V trimming: 5 bases; J trimming: 1 base; junction bases outside the gene matches: 12. Germline values: CDR1 PRHDT, CDR2 FYEKMQ (reference sequence). CDR3 size: 17 residues. Written as DNA, the CDR3 is TGTGCCAGCAGCCTGACGACGGACAGGGGACCATCCTACGAGCAGTACTTC. Its translation is CASSLTTDRGPSYEQYF. The full variable domain, with the rest looked up from reference TRBV13 and TRBJ2-7, is AAGVIQSPRHLIKEKRETATLKCYPIPRHDTVYWYQQGPGQDPQFLISFYEKMQSDKGSIPDRFSAQQFSDYHSELNMSSLELGDSALYFCASSLTTDRGPSYEQYFGPGTRLTVT.

The chain uses TRBV4-1 and TRBJ2-5; tentative D call: TRBD2 (6 bases). The CDR3 sequence is 14 residues long. Between the trimmed V and J ends, which lost 4 bases and 5 bases, there was a span of 14 bases. The germline V gene has CDR1 MGHRA and CDR2 YSYEKL. The CDR3 DNA reads as TGCGCCAGCAGCCTAGAGCCAGGGAGGGAGACCCAGTACTTC. Translated: CASSLEPGRETQYF.

The V call is TRBV6-1, the J call TRBJ2-7; D is possibly TRBD2 (6 bases). Germline assignment: CDR1 MNHNS and CDR2 SASEGT. With 3 bases removed from V and 5 bases from J, the gap between germline ends came to 14 bases. This CDR3 spans 14 amino acids. The CDR3 loop reads CASSEQGLHDEQYF. The CDR3 DNA sequence: TGTGCCAGCAGTGAGCAGGGACTGCATGACGAGCAGTACTTC.

This chain uses TRBV2 with TRBJ1-2; 7 bases match TRBD1. The CDR3 has 14 residues. CDR1 SNHLY and CDR2 FYNNEI come from the germline V gene. The V segment lost 4 bases and the J segment 4 bases; nucleotides outside the gene matches: 6. The CDR3 region is CASSAARGTYGYTF. CDR3 in DNA: TGTGCCAGCAGTGCGGCCAGGGGGACCTATGGCTACACCTTC.

The V call is TRBV5-6, the J call TRBJ1-2; D is ambiguous. V dropped 5 bases and J dropped 4 bases, with 15 bases sitting between them. Germline V CDR1 and CDR2: SGHDT, YYEEEE. The CDR3 has 14 residues. This CDR3 reads CASRQYSLLYGYTF. CDR3 nucleotide sequence: TGTGCCAGCAGGCAATACAGTTTACTCTATGGCTACACCTTC.

In its sample, this clone was seen a few times. The V call is TRBV18, the J call TRBJ1-1; the D is unclear. The germline V gene encodes CDR1 KGHSH and CDR2 LQKENI. The V gene lost 3 bases and the J gene lost 0 bases, with 5 bases spanning the gap. The CDR3 is 13 amino acids. CDR3 nucleotides: TGTGCCAGCTCACCCGGTTTGAACACTGAAGCTTTCTTT. Protein sequence: CASSPGLNTEAFF.

The chain couples TRBV15 to TRBJ2-7; D is undetermined. The CDR3 is 14 residues long. V dropped 3 bases and J dropped 2 bases, with 11 bases sitting between them. CDR1 is LNHNV, CDR2 YYDKDF, per germline (reference sequence). CDR3 sequence (DNA): TGTGCCACCAGCAGGGTAGAAGTCCCCTACGAGCAGTACTTC. Translation gives CATSRVEVPYEQYF.

The gene calls are TRBV29-1 and TRBJ2-7; 7 bases line up with TRBD1. V shed 6 bases, J shed 4 bases, and the junction held 15 bases outside the gene matches. The CDR3 has 15 residues. Germline values: CDR1 SQVTM, CDR2 ANQGSEA. CDR3 DNA: TGCAGCGTCGCTCTCACAGACAGGGTGCCTTACGAGCAGTACTTC. Protein product: CSVALTDRVPYEQYF.

The J gene is TRBJ2-5, the V gene TRBV4-1; TRBD2 is a possible D gene (6 bases). Germline CDR1 reads MGHRA; CDR2 reads YSYEKL. V lost 1 base, J lost 0 bases, and 18 bases lay in between. The CDR3 spans 18 residues. CDR3 nucleotides: TGCGCCAGCAGCCAAGGCGAATTTGGAGGAGGGTACCAAGAGACCCAGTACTTC. This encodes CASSQGEFGGGYQETQYF.

The chain carries TRBV7-8 and TRBJ2-3; 10 positions match TRBD2. This CDR3 is 19 amino acids long. The V segment lost 1 base and the J segment 2 bases; nucleotides outside the gene matches: 12. CDR1 and CDR2 from the germline V gene are SGHVS and FQNEAQ. The CDR3, as DNA: TGTGCCAGCAGCTTAGGCCCGACATTTAGCGGGGGGTTCACAGATACGCAGTATTTT. Translation gives CASSLGPTFSGGFTDTQYF. Using reference TRBV7-8 and TRBJ2-3 for the parts outside the CDR3, the full variable domain is GAGVSQSPRYKVAKRGQDVALRCDPISGHVSLFWYQQALGQGPEFLTYFQNEAQLDKSGLPSDRFFAERPEGSVSTLKIQRTQQEDSAVYLCASSLGPTFSGGFTDTQYFGPGTRLTVL.

This clone showed up just once. This rearrangement joins TRBV6-4 to TRBJ2-7, with a possible D match to TRBD1 (5 bases). This CDR3 is built from 15 residues. Trimming pared 3 bases from V and 3 bases from J, leaving 15 bases between. The germline V gene has CDR1 MRHNA and CDR2 SNTAGT. The CDR3 bases are TGTGCCAGCAGTGAGGGCCAGGGTCCAATCTACGAGCAGTACTTC. Translating it yields CASSEGQGPIYEQYF.

This clone was seen just once. This chain joins TRBV7-3 and TRBJ1-2; the match to TRBD1 covers 7 bases. The CDR3 loop spans 15 amino acids. With 1 base clipped from V and 7 bases from J, the junction kept 9 bases outside the gene matches. Germline lookup yields CDR1 SGHTA and CDR2 FQGTGA. The CDR3 bases are TGTGCCAGCAGCTTAAGGGCGACAGGGCGAATTGGCTACACCTTC. Its translation is CASSLRATGRIGYTF.